These 6 T cell receptor beta chains came from one sample sequenced in a study of tumor-infiltrating lymphocytes in oesophageal squamous cell carcinoma. From the reads, TCRdb called clonotypes with MiXCR, one entry per CDR3 protein. The sample yields 11,000 or so distinct CDR3 sequences, 50% to 65% seen once. Sequenced: blood. The receptors were gathered from a female donor with esophageal squamous cell carcinoma.

In this sample, this clonotype is large. The chain recombines TRBV7-8 with TRBJ1-5; perhaps TRBD1 as D (6 bases). V was cut by 0 bases and J by 7 bases, with 10 bases left in between. The CDR3 length is 14 residues. Germline V lookup: CDR1 SGHVS, CDR2 FQNEAQ. DNA for the CDR3: TGTGCCAGCAGCTTAGCAGGGGGAGGACAGCCCCAGCATTTT. As protein: CASSLAGGGQPQHF.

In its sample, this clonotype ranks as large. The V call is TRBV6-1, the J call TRBJ2-7; 11 bases line up with TRBD2. Germline lookup yields CDR1 MNHNS and CDR2 SASEGT. The CDR3 is 16 amino acids. The V and J ends lost 6 bases and 3 bases, in that order; junction bases with no gene match: 10. CDR3 residues: CASRARATSGIYEQYF. CDR3 nucleotide sequence: TGTGCCAGCAGGGCGCGAGCGACTAGCGGGATCTACGAGCAGTACTTC.

Turning to this clonotype: No conserved phenylalanine or tryptophan is present at the end of the CDR3, so a read error is the likely explanation. No DNA is shown, since the ends of the CDR3 on it are uncertain; the CDR3 is the one TCRdb lists. The rearrangement links TRBV7-6 to TRBJ2-3; the table's D gene call, TRBD1, was not cross checked with the DNA. From its first to its last residue, the CDR3 has 17 amino acids. The germline gives CDR1 SGHVS, CDR2 FNYEAQ. CDR3 sequence reads: CASSLASTGYETQYFGP.

The chain carries TRBV7-6 and TRBJ2-1, with D uncertain. The V end lost 2 bases, the J end lost 4 bases, and 6 bases lay between the germline ends. The CDR3 loop spans 13 amino acids. Looked up from germline, CDR1 is SGHVS and CDR2 is FNYEAQ. The CDR3 loop reads CASSLLLYNEQFF. The CDR3 nucleotides read TGTGCCAGCAGCTTATTGTTGTACAATGAGCAGTTCTTC.

The V call is TRBV6-8, the J call TRBJ2-4; TRBD2 might be the D (5 bases). V was trimmed by 2 bases and J by 0 bases, leaving 14 bases between them. Germline CDR1 MNHGY, CDR2 SAAAGT. CDR3 length: 17 residues. This CDR3 reads CASSYMVSGLAKNIQYF. The CDR3 DNA sequence: TGTGCCAGCAGTTACATGGTAAGCGGACTAGCCAAAAACATTCAGTACTTC.

The chain recombines TRBV7-4 with TRBJ2-5; TRBD1 matches at 7 bases. V trimming: 5 bases; J trimming: 5 bases; junction bases outside the gene matches: 8. The CDR3 is 14 amino acids. Germline CDR1 and CDR2: SGHVT and SQSDAQ. Here the CDR3 DNA reads TGTGCCAGCAGCATCGGGACAGCCACCGAGACCCAGTACTTC. This translates into CASSIGTATETQYF.